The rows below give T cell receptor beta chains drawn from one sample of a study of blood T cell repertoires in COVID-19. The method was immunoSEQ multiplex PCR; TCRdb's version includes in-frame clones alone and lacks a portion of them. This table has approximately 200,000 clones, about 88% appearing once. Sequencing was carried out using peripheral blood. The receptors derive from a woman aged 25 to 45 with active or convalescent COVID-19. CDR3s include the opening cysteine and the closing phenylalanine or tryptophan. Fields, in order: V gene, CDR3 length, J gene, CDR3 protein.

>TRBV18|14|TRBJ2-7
CASSPRTGGSEQYF
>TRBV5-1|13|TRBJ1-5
CASSRDNTQPQHF
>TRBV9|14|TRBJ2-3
CASSPPGVSDTQYF
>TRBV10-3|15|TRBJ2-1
CAIAPPSELRCEQFF
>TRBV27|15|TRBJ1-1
CASSLRPERYTEAFF
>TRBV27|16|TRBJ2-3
CASSPPGLAVTDTQYF
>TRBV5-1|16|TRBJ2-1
CASSLDGLAAYNEQFF
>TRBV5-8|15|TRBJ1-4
CASRTPGTGNEKLFF
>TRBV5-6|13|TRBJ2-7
CASSPGTGNEQYF
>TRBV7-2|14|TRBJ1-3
CASSPQISGNTIYF
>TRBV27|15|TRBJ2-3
CASARDRLFTDTQYF
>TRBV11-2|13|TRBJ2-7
CASSLGSGYEQYF
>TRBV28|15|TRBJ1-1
CASSLDGGSLTEAFF
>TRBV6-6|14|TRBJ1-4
CASSKTGIWEKLFF
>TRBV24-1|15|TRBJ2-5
CATSDGQDIQETQYF
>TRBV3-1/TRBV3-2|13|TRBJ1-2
CASSQATGDGYTF
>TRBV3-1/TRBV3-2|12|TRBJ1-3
CASSHQKNTIYF
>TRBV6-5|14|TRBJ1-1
CASSTRQVNTEAFF
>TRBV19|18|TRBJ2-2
CASSIKLLAGGPSGELFF
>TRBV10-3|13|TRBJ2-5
CAIRGGRSETQYF
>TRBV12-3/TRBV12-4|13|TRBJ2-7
CASSPGTVGEQYF
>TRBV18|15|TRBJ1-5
CASSPGPQGDQPQHF
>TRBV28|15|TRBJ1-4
CASVNDRVRKEKLFF
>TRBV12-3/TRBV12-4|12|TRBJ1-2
CASSSLNYGYTF
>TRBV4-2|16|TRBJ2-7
CASSQVLVQREDEQYF
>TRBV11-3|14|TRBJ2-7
CASSGGDSPYEQYF
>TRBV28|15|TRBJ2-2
CASRSGTGGIGELFF
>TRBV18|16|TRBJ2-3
CASSPPGTASTDTQYF
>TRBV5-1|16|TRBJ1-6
CASSLEARGNNSPLHF
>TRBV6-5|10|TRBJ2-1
CAIGYNEQFF
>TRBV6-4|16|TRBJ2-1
CASSDPAGTSRNEQFF
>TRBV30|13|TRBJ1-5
CAWAGAGNQPQHF
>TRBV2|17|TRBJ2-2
CASSPRWGGDNTGELFF
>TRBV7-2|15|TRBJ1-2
CASSLGAGAFYGYTF
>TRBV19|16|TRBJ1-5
CASSIVSDNPNQPQHF
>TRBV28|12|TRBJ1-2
CASSSLNYGYTF
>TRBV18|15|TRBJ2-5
CASSPDRGFQETQYF
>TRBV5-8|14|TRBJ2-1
CASSLGQGANEQFF
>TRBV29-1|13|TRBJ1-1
CSVEGGRGPQAFF
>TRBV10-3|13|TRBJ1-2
CATNDRSDYGYTF
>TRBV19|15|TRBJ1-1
CASSAQDRFGTEAFF
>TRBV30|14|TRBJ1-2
CAWSLQGRNYGYTF
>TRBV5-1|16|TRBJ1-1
CASSPDYGEVNTEAFF
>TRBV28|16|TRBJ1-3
CASTPLGRSTGNTIYF
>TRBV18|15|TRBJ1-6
CASSQDGSYNSPLHF
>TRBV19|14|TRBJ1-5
CASSTGVRDQPQHF
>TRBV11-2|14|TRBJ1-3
CASSLSISGNTIYF